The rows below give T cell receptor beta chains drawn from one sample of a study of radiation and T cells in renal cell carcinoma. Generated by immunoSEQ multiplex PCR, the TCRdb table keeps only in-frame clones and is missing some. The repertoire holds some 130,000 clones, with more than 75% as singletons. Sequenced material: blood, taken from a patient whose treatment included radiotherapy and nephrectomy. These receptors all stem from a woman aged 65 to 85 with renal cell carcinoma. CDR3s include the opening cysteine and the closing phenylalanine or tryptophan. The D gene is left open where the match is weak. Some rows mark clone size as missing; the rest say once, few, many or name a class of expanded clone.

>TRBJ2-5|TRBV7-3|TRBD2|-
CASSVSGLAEETQYF
TGTGCCAGCAGCGTTTCGGGACTAGCGGAAGAGACCCAGTACTTC
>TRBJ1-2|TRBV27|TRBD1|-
CASSWTGGLYGYTF
TGTGCCAGCAGTTGGACAGGGGGTCTCTATGGCTACACCTTC
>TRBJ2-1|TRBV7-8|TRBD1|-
CASSYLRDRRNNEQFF
TGTGCCAGCTCATACCTCCGGGACAGGAGGAACAATGAGCAGTTCTTC
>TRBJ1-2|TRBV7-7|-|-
CASSLDGRRDSTNYGYTF
TGTGCTAGCAGCTTAGATGGTCGTAGGGATTCTACTAACTATGGCTACACCTTC
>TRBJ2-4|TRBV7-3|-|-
CASSLVRGNIQYF
TGTGCCAGCAGCTTGGTTAGGGGCAACATTCAGTACTTC
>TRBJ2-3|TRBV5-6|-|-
CASSLALADTQYF
TGTGCCAGCAGCTTGGCCCTGGCGGATACGCAGTATTTT
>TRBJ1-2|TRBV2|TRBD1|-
CASSGPTTGGIYGYTF
TGTGCCAGCAGTGGACCAACTACAGGGGGAATCTATGGCTACACCTTC
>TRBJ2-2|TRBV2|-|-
CASSTKVSGAGELFF
TGTGCCAGCAGTACGAAAGTATCTGGCGCCGGGGAGCTGTTTTTT
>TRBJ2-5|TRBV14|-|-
CASSQDGVLEETQYF
TGTGCCAGCAGCCAAGATGGAGTACTAGAAGAGACCCAGTACTTC
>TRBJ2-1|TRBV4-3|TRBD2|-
CASSQWTSGSYNEQFF
TGCGCCAGCAGCCAATGGACTAGCGGCTCCTACAATGAGCAGTTCTTC
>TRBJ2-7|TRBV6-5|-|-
CASSYFGESSYEQYF
TGTGCCAGCAGTTACTTCGGGGAAAGCTCCTACGAGCAGTACTTC
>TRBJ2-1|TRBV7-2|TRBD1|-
CASSLGQGGYEQFF
TGTGCCAGCAGCTTGGGACAGGGGGGGTATGAGCAGTTCTTC
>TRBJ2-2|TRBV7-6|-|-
CASSLANSGGELFF
TGTGCCAGCAGCTTAGCCAACAGCGGCGGGGAGCTGTTTTTT
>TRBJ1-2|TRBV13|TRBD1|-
CASSLRQGSNYGYTF
TGTGCCAGCAGCTTAAGACAGGGCTCAAACTATGGCTACACCTTC
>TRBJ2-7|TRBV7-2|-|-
CASSSQYEQYF
TGTGCCAGCAGCTCACAATACGAGCAGTACTTC
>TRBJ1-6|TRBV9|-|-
CASSVAATDSPLHF
TGTGCCAGCAGCGTAGCTGCGACAGATTCACCCCTCCACTTT
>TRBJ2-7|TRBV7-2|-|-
CASSLEFGAAYEQYF
TGTGCCAGCAGCTTAGAGTTCGGGGCAGCCTACGAGCAGTACTTC
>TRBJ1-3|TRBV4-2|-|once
CASSQVGSTNTIYF
TGTGCCAGCAGCCAAGTAGGATCTACAAACACCATATATTTT
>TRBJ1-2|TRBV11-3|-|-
CASSKTSQMLNYGYTF
TGTGCCAGCAGCAAGACCAGCCAGATGCTTAACTATGGCTACACCTTC
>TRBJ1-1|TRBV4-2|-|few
CASSPDPDKRNTEAFF
TGTGCCAGCAGCCCCGATCCCGACAAGCGGAACACTGAAGCTTTCTTT
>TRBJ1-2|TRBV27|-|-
CASSFLGGFYGYTF
TGTGCCAGCAGTTTTCTCGGGGGATTCTATGGCTACACCTTC
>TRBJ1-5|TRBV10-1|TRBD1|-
CASRLDRGPRQPQHF
TGCGCCAGCAGATTAGACAGGGGGCCACGGCAGCCCCAGCATTTT
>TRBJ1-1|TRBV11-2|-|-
CASTKGRTEAFF
TGTGCCAGCACAAAGGGGAGGACTGAAGCTTTCTTT
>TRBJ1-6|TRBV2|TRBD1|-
CASSLDRGLGYNSPLHF
TGTGCCAGCAGCCTAGACAGGGGGCTTGGTTATAATTCACCCCTCCACTTT
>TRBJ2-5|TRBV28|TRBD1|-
CASSVTGGTSRETQYF
TGTGCCAGCAGCGTGACAGGGGGCACGTCGAGAGAGACCCAGTACTTC
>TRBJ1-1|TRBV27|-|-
CASSLKQLNTEAFF
TGTGCCAGCAGTTTGAAACAGCTGAACACTGAAGCTTTCTTT
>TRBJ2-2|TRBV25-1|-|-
CASSNVQVTTTGELFF
TGTGCCAGCAGCAACGTGCAAGTGACGACCACCGGGGAGCTGTTTTTT
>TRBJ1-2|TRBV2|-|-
CASTQTSNYGYTF
TGTGCCAGCACCCAGACCTCTAACTATGGCTACACCTTC
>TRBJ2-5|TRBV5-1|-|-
CASSLDRVEETQYF
TGCGCCAGCAGCTTGGACAGGGTTGAAGAGACCCAGTACTTC
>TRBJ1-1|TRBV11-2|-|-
CASRTVGTEAFF
TGTGCCAGCAGAACGGTCGGAACTGAAGCTTTCTTT
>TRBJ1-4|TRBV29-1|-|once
CSALEGNNEKLFF
TGCAGCGCCCTCGAGGGGAATAATGAAAAACTGTTTTTT
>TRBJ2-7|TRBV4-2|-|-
CASSHGTSYEQYF
TGTGCCAGCAGCCACGGGACTTCCTACGAGCAGTACTTC
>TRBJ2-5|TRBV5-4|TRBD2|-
CASSFLAGAQETQYF
TGTGCCAGCAGCTTCCTAGCGGGGGCCCAAGAGACCCAGTACTTC
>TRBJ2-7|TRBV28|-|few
CASSLWGGLYDEQYF
TGTGCCAGCAGTTTATGGGGGGGCCTCTACGACGAGCAGTACTTC
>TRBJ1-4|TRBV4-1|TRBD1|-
CASSQETWGTGDEKLFF
TGCGCCAGCAGCCAAGAGACCTGGGGAACAGGGGATGAAAAACTGTTTTTT
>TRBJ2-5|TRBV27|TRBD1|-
CASSPRTGGETQYF
TGTGCCAGCAGTCCCCGGACAGGGGGGGAGACCCAGTACTTC
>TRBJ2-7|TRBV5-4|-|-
CASSLGFGYEQYF
TGTGCCAGCAGCTTGGGTTTCGGCTACGAGCAGTACTTC
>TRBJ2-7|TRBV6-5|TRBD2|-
CASRHTSGGALEQYF
TGTGCCAGCAGACATACTAGCGGGGGGGCCCTCGAGCAGTACTTC
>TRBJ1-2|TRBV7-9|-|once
CASSYQGTPNYGYTF
TGTGCCAGCAGCTATCAGGGGACTCCTAACTATGGCTACACCTTC
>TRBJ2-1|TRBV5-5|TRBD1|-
CASSRQGSSYNEQFF
TGTGCCAGCAGCAGACAGGGGAGCTCCTACAATGAGCAGTTCTTC
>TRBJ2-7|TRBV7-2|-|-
CASSLGGGPDEQYF
TGTGCCAGCAGCTTAGGGGGGGGGCCCGACGAGCAGTACTTC
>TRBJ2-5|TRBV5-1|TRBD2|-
CASSLETSGGAGEETQYF
TGCGCCAGCAGCCTCGAGACTAGCGGGGGGGCAGGTGAAGAGACCCAGTACTTC
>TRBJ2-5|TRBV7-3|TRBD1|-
CASSSGTGETQYF
TGTGCCAGCAGCTCCGGGACAGGGGAGACCCAGTACTTC
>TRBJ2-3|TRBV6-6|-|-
CASSYPGGTDTQYF
TGTGCCAGCAGTTACCCCGGGGGCACAGATACGCAGTATTTT
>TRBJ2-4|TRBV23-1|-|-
CASSQSKPSLAKNIQYF
TGCGCCAGCAGTCAATCGAAACCCTCCTTAGCCAAAAACATTCAGTACTTC
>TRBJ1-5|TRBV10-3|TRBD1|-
CAISDRGQGGDQPQHF
TGTGCCATCAGCGATCGGGGACAGGGGGGCGATCAGCCCCAGCATTTT
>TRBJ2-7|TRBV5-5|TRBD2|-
CASSHTSGAYEQYF
TGTGCCAGCAGCCATACTAGCGGGGCATACGAGCAGTACTTC
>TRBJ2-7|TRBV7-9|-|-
CASSLGFFQAYEQYF
TGTGCCAGCAGCTTAGGTTTTTTTCAAGCCTACGAGCAGTACTTC
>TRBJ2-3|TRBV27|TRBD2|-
CASWPLAGGTDTQYF
TGTGCCAGTTGGCCGCTAGCGGGAGGCACAGATACGCAGTATTTT
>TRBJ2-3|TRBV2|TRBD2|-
CASSWGGARTDTQYF
TGTGCCAGCAGCTGGGGGGGAGCTCGCACAGATACGCAGTATTTT
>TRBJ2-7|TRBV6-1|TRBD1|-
CASSVNPGQGYEQYF
TGTGCCAGCAGTGTTAATCCGGGACAGGGCTACGAGCAGTACTTC
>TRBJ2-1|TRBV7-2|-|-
CASTHRGLGYNEQFF
TGTGCCAGCACTCATCGGGGCTTGGGGTACAATGAGCAGTTCTTC
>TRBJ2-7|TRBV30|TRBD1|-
CAWMTGTGPAEQYF
TGTGCCTGGATGACCGGGACAGGGCCAGCCGAGCAGTACTTC